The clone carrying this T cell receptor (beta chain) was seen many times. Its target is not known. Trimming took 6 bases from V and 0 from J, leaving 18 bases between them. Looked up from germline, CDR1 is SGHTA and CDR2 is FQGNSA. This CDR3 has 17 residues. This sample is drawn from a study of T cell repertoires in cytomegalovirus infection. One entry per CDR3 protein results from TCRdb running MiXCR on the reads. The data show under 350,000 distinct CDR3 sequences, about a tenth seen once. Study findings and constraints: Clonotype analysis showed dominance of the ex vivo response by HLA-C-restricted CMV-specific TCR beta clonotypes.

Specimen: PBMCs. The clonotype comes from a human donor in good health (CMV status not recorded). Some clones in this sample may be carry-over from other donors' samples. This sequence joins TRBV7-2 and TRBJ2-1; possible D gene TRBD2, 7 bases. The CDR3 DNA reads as TGTGCCAGCAGTTTTAGATCGGGGGGCGGCTCCTACAATGAGCAGTTCTTC. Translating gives CASSFRSGGGSYNEQFF.